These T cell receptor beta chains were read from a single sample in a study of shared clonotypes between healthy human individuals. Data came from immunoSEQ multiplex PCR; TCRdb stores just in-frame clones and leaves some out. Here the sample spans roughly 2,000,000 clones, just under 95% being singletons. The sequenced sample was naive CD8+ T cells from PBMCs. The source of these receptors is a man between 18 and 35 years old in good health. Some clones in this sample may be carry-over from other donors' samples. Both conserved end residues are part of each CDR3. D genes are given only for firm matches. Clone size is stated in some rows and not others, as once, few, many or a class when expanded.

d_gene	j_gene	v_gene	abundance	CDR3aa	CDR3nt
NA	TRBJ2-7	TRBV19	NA	CASSRDGEDEQYF	TGTGCCAGTAGCCGGGACGGAGAAGACGAGCAGTACTTC
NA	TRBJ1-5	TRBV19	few	CASSPRGEGPNQPQHF	TGTGCCAGTAGTCCTCGGGGCGAGGGGCCCAATCAGCCCCAGCATTTT
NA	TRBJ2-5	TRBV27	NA	CASSPSWRPQETQYF	TGTGCCAGCAGTCCATCCTGGCGCCCCCAAGAGACCCAGTACTTC
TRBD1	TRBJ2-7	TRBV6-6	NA	CASSDRGPPYEQYF	TGTGCCAGCAGCGACAGGGGTCCTCCCTACGAGCAGTACTTC
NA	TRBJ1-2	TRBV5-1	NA	CASSFNRPLYGYTF	TGCGCCAGCAGCTTTAACAGGCCTCTTTATGGCTACACCTTC
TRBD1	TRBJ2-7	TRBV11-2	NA	CASSLPRTGLHEQYF	TGTGCCAGCAGCTTACCCAGGACAGGGTTGCACGAGCAGTACTTC
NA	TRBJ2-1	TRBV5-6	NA	CASSKTDSRNEQFF	TGTGCCAGCAGCAAGACCGATAGCAGAAATGAGCAGTTCTTC
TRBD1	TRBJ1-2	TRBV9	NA	CASSVATGGFGYTF	TGTGCCAGCAGCGTAGCTACAGGGGGCTTTGGCTACACCTTC
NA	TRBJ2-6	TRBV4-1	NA	CASSRRDTRISGANVLTF	TGCGCCAGCAGCCGCCGGGACACGCGAATTTCTGGGGCCAACGTCCTGACTTTC
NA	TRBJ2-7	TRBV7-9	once	CASSPGPFLEQYF	TGTGCCAGCAGCCCCGGACCGTTTCTCGAGCAGTACTTC
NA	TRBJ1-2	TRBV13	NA	CASSPGRRDGYTF	TGTGCCAGCAGCCCTGGAAGGCGAGATGGCTACACCTTC
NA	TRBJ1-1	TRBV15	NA	CATSRVGGGRTEAFF	TGTGCCACCAGCAGAGTGGGAGGGGGACGAACTGAAGCTTTCTTT
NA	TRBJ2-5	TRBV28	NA	CASSLPYYQETQYF	TGTGCCAGCAGCCTCCCGTACTACCAAGAGACCCAGTACTTC
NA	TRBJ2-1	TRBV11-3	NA	CASSQESYNEQFF	TGTGCCAGCAGCCAAGAATCCTACAATGAGCAGTTCTTC
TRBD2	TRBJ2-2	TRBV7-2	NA	CASSLERLAGVTGELFF	TGTGCCAGCAGCTTAGAGAGACTAGCGGGAGTCACCGGGGAGCTGTTTTTT
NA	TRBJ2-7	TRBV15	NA	CATSRSRSSTYEQYF	TGTGCCACCAGCAGGTCCAGAAGTAGTACCTACGAGCAGTACTTC